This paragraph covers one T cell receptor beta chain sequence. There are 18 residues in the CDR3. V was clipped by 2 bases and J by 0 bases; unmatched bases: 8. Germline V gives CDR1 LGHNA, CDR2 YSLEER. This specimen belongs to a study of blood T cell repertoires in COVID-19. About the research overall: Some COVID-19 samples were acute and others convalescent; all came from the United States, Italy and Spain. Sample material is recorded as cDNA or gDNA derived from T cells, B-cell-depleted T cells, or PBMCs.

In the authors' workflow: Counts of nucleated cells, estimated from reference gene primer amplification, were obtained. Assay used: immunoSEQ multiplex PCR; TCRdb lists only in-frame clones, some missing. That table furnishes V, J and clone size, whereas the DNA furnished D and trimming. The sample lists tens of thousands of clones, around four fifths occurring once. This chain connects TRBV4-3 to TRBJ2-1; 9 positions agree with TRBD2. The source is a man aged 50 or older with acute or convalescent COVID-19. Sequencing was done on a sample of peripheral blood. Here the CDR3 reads CASSQLPKTSGSYNEQFF. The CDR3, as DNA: TGCGCCAGCAGCCAACTTCCGAAGACTAGCGGCTCCTACAATGAGCAGTTCTTC.